Presented here are 9 T cell receptor beta chains from one specimen sequenced in a study of T-cell reconstitution after alpha-beta-depleted transplantation in children. This sample's TCRbeta library carried unique molecular identifier barcodes. TCRdb analysed the PCR reads with MiXCR anew, one entry per CDR3 protein. The sample lists some 350,000 distinct CDR3 sequences, approximately 10% occurring once. The specimen comprised PBMCs from the stem cell graft donor, sampled from the stem cell graft. Receptor source: a human donor who donated a stem cell graft to a child with acute lymphoblastic leukemia.

The V call is TRBV4-3, the J call TRBJ2-5; D may be TRBD2 (5 bases). This CDR3 has 15 amino acids. CDR1 is LGHNA and CDR2 is YSLEER in the germline V gene. Trimming left V 1 base short and J 7 bases short, with 16 bases between. The chain's CDR3 is CASSQAWSARGTQYF. The CDR3 DNA reads as TGCGCCAGCAGCCAAGCCTGGTCTGCCCGGGGGACCCAGTACTTC.

This clonotype was seen a handful of times. This rearrangement joins TRBV5-1 to TRBJ1-2; D call uncertain. CDR1 is SGHRS, CDR2 YFSETQ, per germline. This CDR3 is 12 amino acids long. Trimming pared 0 bases from V and 7 bases from J, leaving 7 bases between. Here the CDR3 reads CASSLDTSGYTF. Here the CDR3 DNA reads TGCGCCAGCAGCTTGGATACCTCTGGCTACACCTTC.

V gene TRBV12-3 or TRBV12-4 combines with J gene TRBJ1-1; unclear D gene. The CDR3 has 13 residues. V was pared by 5 bases and J by 9 bases, with 16 bases between. Here the CDR3 reads CASSPLDDFQAFF. CDR3 coding DNA: TGTGCCAGCAGTCCCCTCGACGACTTTCAAGCTTTCTTT.

The genes are TRBV6-1 and TRBJ1-2; 7 nucleotides align to TRBD1. The CDR3 loop spans 15 amino acids. From germline, CDR1 is MNHNS and CDR2 SASEGT. Unmatched junction bases numbered 12, after V lost 5 bases and J lost 6 bases. DNA of the CDR3: TGTGCCAGCAGTCCCGAGGGGGCCGGGACCCATGGCTACACCTTC. This codes for CASSPEGAGTHGYTF.

CDR3 nucleotides: TGTGCAAGTCGCTTAGCGAGGGGCGGCCGAGACTCAGATCAGCCCCAGCATTTT. Translating it yields CASRLARGGRDSDQPQHF. The V call is TRBV12-2, the J call TRBJ1-5; the DNA was not used to check the table's D call, TRBD1. TRBV12-2 is annotated as a pseudogene. The CDR3 consists of 18 residues.

This clonotype was observed a handful of times. The CDR3 DNA follows: TGTGCCAGCAGCCCCACCTCAGGGACCCTTGGCTACGAGCAGTACTTC. Protein: CASSPTSGTLGYEQYF. The rearrangement uses TRBV5-6 and TRBJ2-7; D tentatively reads TRBD1 or TRBD2 (5 bases each). This CDR3 contains 16 residues. Looked up from germline, CDR1 is SGHDT and CDR2 is YYEEEE. Trimming left V 4 bases short and J 3 bases short, with 20 bases between.

This clonotype was counted only a few times. This chain connects TRBV6-5 to TRBJ2-5; the match to TRBD2 covers 7 bases. CDR3 length: 15 amino acids. V dropped 2 bases and J dropped 5; count of bases not matched to a gene: 8. CDR1 is MNHEY, CDR2 SVGAGI, per germline. The CDR3 DNA follows: TGTGCCAGCAGTTACATGGCTAGCGGCCGGGAGACCCAGTACTTC. Translated, it gives CASSYMASGRETQYF.

This clonotype was observed a handful of times. The gene calls are TRBV20-1 and TRBJ1-5; weak D call: TRBD1 (5 bases). This CDR3 contains 14 residues. Trimming pared 6 bases from V and 8 bases from J, leaving 20 bases between. The germline gives CDR1 DFQATT, CDR2 SNEGSKA (reference sequence). The CDR3 loop reads CSATGDGFREPQHF. DNA of the CDR3: TGCAGTGCCACAGGCGACGGATTCAGAGAGCCCCAGCATTTT.

To note about this clonotype: The junction and the germline gene differ at one end; a read error may be behind it. J is TRBJ2-7 and V is TRBV4-1, with D hard to call. Germline values: CDR1 MGHRA, CDR2 YSYEKL. The CDR3 runs 15 residues. This chain's CDR3 is CASSPVGPGSDEQYF. CDR3 DNA sequence: TGCGCCAGCAGCCCCGTCGGGCCCGGCTCCGACGAGCAGTACTTC.